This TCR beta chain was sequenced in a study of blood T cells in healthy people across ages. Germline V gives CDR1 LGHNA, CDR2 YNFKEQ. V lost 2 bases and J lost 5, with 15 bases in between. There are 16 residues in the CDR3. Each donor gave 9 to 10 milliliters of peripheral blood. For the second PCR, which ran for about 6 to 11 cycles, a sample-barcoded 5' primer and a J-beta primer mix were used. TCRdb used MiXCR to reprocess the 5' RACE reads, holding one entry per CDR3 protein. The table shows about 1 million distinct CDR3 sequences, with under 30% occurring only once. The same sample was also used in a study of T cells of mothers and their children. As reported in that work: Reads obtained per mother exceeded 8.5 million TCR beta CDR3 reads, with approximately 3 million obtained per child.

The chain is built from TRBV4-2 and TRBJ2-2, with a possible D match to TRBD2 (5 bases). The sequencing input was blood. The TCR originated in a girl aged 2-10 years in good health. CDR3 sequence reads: CASSQNPASGTGELFF. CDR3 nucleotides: TGTGCCAGCAGCCAAAATCCAGCGTCGGGAACCGGGGAGCTGTTTTTT.